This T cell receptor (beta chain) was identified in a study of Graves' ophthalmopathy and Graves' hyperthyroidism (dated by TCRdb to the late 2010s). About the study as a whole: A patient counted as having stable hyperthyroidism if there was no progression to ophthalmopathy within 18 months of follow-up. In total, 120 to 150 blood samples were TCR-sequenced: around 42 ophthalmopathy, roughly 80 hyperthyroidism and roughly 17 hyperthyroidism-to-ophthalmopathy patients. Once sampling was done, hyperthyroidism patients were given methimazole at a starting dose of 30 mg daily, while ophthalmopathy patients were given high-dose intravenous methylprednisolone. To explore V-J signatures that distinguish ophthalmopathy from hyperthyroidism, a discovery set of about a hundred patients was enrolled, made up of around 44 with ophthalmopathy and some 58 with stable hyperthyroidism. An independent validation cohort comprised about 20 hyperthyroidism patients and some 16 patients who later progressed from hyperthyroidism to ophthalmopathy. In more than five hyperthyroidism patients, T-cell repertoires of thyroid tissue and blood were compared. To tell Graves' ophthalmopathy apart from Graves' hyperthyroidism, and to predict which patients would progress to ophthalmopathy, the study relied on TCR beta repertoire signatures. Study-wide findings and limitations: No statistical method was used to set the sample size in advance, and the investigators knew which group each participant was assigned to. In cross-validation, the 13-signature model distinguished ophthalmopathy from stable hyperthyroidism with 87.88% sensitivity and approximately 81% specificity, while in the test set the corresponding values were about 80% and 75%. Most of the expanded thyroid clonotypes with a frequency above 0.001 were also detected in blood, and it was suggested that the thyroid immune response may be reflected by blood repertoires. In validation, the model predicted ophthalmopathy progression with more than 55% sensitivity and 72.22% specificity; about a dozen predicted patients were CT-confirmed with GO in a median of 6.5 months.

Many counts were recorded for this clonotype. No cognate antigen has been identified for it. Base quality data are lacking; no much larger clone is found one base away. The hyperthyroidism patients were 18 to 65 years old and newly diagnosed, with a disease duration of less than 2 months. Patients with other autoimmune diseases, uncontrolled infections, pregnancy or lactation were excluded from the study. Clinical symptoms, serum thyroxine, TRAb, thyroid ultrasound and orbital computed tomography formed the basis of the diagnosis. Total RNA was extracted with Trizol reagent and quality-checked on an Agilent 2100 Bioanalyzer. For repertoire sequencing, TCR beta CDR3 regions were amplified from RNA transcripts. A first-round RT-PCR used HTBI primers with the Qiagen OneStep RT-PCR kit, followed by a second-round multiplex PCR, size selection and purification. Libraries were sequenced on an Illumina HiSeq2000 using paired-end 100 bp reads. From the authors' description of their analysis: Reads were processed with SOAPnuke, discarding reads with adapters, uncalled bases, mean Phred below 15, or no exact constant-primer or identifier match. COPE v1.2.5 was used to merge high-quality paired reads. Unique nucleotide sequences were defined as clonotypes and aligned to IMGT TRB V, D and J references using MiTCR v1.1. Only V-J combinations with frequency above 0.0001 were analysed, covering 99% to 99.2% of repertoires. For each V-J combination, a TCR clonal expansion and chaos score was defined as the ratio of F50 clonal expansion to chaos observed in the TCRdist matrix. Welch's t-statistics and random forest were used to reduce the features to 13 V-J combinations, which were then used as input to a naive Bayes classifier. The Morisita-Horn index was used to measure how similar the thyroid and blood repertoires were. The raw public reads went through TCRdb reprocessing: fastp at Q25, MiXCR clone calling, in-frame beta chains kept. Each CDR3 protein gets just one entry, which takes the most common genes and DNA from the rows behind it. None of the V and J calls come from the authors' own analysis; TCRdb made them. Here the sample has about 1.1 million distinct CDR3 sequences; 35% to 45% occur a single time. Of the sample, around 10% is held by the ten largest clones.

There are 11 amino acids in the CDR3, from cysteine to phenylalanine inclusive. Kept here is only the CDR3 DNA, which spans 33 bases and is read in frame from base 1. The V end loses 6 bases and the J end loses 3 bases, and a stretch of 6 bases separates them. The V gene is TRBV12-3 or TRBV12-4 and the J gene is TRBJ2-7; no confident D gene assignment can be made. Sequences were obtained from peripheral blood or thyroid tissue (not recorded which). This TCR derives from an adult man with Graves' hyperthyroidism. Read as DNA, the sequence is TGTGCCAGCAGCTTAAACTACGAGCAGTACTTC. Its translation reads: CASSLNYEQYF.